A selection of T cell receptor beta chains follows, all from one sample in a study of blood T cells in healthy people across ages. MiXCR, run by TCRdb on the 5' RACE reads, gives a single entry per CDR3 protein. The table lists roughly 720,000 distinct CDR3 sequences, approximately 55% of them singletons. Sequences were obtained from blood. The receptors were sampled from an older man in good health. Each CDR3 is given with its conserved first and last residue. Fields, in order: J gene, D gene, V gene, clone size, CDR3 DNA, CDR3 protein. The D gene is left open where the match is weak. Only part of the rows carry a size: once, few, many, or a class if the clone is expanded.

j_call: TRBJ2-7; d_call: -; v_call: TRBV7-9; clone_size: many; cdr3_nt: TGTGCCAGCAGCCCGGCTGGAGGGGACGGCTACGAGCAGTACTTC; cdr3_aa: CASSPAGGDGYEQYF
j_call: TRBJ2-5; d_call: -; v_call: TRBV11-2; clone_size: few; cdr3_nt: TGTGCCAGCAGCTTGGGCTTCCACGTCCTATCGGGGGAGACCCAGTACTTC; cdr3_aa: CASSLGFHVLSGETQYF
j_call: TRBJ2-5; d_call: -; v_call: TRBV5-1; clone_size: few; cdr3_nt: TGCGCCAGCAGCACGTCCGGAGGGTTGGAGACCCAGTACTTC; cdr3_aa: CASSTSGGLETQYF
j_call: TRBJ2-1; d_call: -; v_call: TRBV9; clone_size: -; cdr3_nt: TGTGCCAGCAGCGAGAGACGAGCGGCCTACAATGAGCAGTTCTTC; cdr3_aa: CASSERRAAYNEQFF
j_call: TRBJ1-2; d_call: TRBD1; v_call: TRBV24-1; clone_size: -; cdr3_nt: TGTGCCACCTCCGGACAGGGGGATCCTAACTATGGCTACACCTTC; cdr3_aa: CATSGQGDPNYGYTF
j_call: TRBJ1-1; d_call: -; v_call: TRBV25-1; clone_size: -; cdr3_nt: TGTGCCAGCAGACAAAAGGGGTCCACTGAAGCTTTCTTT; cdr3_aa: CASRQKGSTEAFF
j_call: TRBJ2-1; d_call: TRBD1; v_call: TRBV3-1; clone_size: few; cdr3_nt: TGTGCCAGCAGCCAACGGGACAGGGGGTTTCAGTTCTTC; cdr3_aa: CASSQRDRGFQFF
j_call: TRBJ2-7; d_call: TRBD2; v_call: TRBV6-5; clone_size: -; cdr3_nt: TGTGCCAGCAGCCTAGCCTCCGGGACTAGCGCCTACGAGCAGTACTTC; cdr3_aa: CASSLASGTSAYEQYF
j_call: TRBJ1-1; d_call: -; v_call: TRBV7-2; clone_size: -; cdr3_nt: TGTGCCAGCAGCCACACCTTCAAGTGGATGAACACTGAAGCTTTCTTT; cdr3_aa: CASSHTFKWMNTEAFF
j_call: TRBJ2-7; d_call: TRBD1; v_call: TRBV28; clone_size: -; cdr3_nt: TGTGCCAGCAGTTTGCTCCGGACAGGGCGGTACGAGCAGTACTTC; cdr3_aa: CASSLLRTGRYEQYF
j_call: TRBJ2-1; d_call: TRBD1; v_call: TRBV28; clone_size: once; cdr3_nt: TGTGCCAGCAGTCGTCGGACAGGGGGTAGCAATGAGCAGTTCTTC; cdr3_aa: CASSRRTGGSNEQFF
j_call: TRBJ1-2; d_call: -; v_call: TRBV6-2/TRBV6-3; clone_size: few; cdr3_nt: TGTGCCAGCAGTTACTCGGGCCGTTTTGCTGGCTACACCTTC; cdr3_aa: CASSYSGRFAGYTF
j_call: TRBJ2-7; d_call: -; v_call: TRBV27; clone_size: few; cdr3_nt: TGTGCCAGCAGTTTAAAACGGGGTAGCGTTTACGAGCAGTACTTC; cdr3_aa: CASSLKRGSVYEQYF
j_call: TRBJ2-1; d_call: TRBD2; v_call: TRBV5-1; clone_size: -; cdr3_nt: TGCGCCAGCAGTCGTCCGGGACTAGCGGGAGGGCCCTCACCGAATGAGCAGTTCTTC; cdr3_aa: CASSRPGLAGGPSPNEQFF
j_call: TRBJ2-2; d_call: -; v_call: TRBV10-3; clone_size: -; cdr3_nt: TGTGCCATCAGTGAGATAAGGACCGGGGAGCTGTTTTTT; cdr3_aa: CAISEIRTGELFF
j_call: TRBJ2-1; d_call: TRBD2; v_call: TRBV5-1; clone_size: -; cdr3_nt: TGCGCCAGCAGCCCCACTGCGGGGGGTCCGAATGAGCAGTTCTTC; cdr3_aa: CASSPTAGGPNEQFF
j_call: TRBJ2-2; d_call: TRBD1; v_call: TRBV7-9; clone_size: -; cdr3_nt: TGTGCCAGCAGCCACCGGACAGGGGGCTTGGTCGGGGAGCTGTTTTTT; cdr3_aa: CASSHRTGGLVGELFF
j_call: TRBJ2-1; d_call: -; v_call: TRBV29-1; clone_size: -; cdr3_nt: TGCAGCGTTGAAAAGCTAGACAAACCCGAGCAGTTCTTC; cdr3_aa: CSVEKLDKPEQFF
j_call: TRBJ2-1; d_call: -; v_call: TRBV24-1; clone_size: -; cdr3_nt: TGTGCCACCAGTGATTTTAAAGTGGGCAATGAGCAGTTCTTC; cdr3_aa: CATSDFKVGNEQFF
j_call: TRBJ2-5; d_call: -; v_call: TRBV12-3/TRBV12-4; clone_size: -; cdr3_nt: TGTGCCAGCAGCTCCCCCTCGCAAGGGAGGACCCAGTACTTC; cdr3_aa: CASSSPSQGRTQYF
j_call: TRBJ2-7; d_call: TRBD1; v_call: TRBV2; clone_size: -; cdr3_nt: TGTGCCAGCAACGGACAGGGAAGTTACGAGCAGTACTTC; cdr3_aa: CASNGQGSYEQYF
j_call: TRBJ1-1; d_call: -; v_call: TRBV6-1; clone_size: few; cdr3_nt: TGTGCCAGCGGAGTAGGGGCCAACACTGAAGCTTTCTTT; cdr3_aa: CASGVGANTEAFF